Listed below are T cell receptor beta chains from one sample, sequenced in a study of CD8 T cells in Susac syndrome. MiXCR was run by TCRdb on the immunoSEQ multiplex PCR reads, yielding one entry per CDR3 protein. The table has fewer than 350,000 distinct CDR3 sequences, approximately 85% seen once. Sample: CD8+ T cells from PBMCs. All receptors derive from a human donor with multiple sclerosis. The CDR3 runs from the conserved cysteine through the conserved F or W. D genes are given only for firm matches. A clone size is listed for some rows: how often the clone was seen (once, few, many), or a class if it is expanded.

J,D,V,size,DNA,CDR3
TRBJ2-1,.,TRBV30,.,TGTGCCTGGAGTGCGGTCTTTTCCTACAATGAGCAGTTCTTC,CAWSAVFSYNEQFF
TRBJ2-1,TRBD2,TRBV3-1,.,TGTGCCAGCAGCCAAGGGGAAATCCTAGCGGGAGGGCCAGGTGAGCAGTTCTTC,CASSQGEILAGGPGEQFF
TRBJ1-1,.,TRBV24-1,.,TGTGCCACCTCCGACAGATTGAACACTGAAGCTTTCTTT,CATSDRLNTEAFF
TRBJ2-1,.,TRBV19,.,TGTGCCAGTAGTATTTCGGCACTGGGGGTCAATGAGCAGTTCTTC,CASSISALGVNEQFF
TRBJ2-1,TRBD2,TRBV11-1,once,TGTGCCAGCAGCTTAGAGTACGGAACTAGCGGGAGGGCTATATACAATGAGCAGTTCTTC,CASSLEYGTSGRAIYNEQFF
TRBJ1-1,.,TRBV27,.,TGTGCCAGCAGTTACGCACGGGACAAGAACACTGAAGCTTTCTTT,CASSYARDKNTEAFF
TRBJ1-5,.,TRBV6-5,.,TGTGCCAGCAGTTACAGGGAGGCGAGCAATCAGCCCCAGCATTTT,CASSYREASNQPQHF
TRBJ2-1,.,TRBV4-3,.,TGCGCCAGCAGCCTAGAGGGGCGGAGGAATGAGCAGTTCTTC,CASSLEGRRNEQFF
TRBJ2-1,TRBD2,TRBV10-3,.,TGTGCCATCAGGGACGCGGGAGGCAGCAATGAGCAGTTCTTC,CAIRDAGGSNEQFF
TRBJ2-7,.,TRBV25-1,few,TGTGCCAGCAGTGATCCGACTAGTAGTTACTACGAGCAGTACTTC,CASSDPTSSYYEQYF
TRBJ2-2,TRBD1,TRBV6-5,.,TGTGCCAGCAGTTCGGTCGAACAGGGGTTGGTGGCCGGGGAGCTGTTTTTT,CASSSVEQGLVAGELFF
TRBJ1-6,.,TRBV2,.,TGTGCCACGCAGGGTGTAGACTATAATTCACCCCTCCACTTT,CATQGVDYNSPLHF
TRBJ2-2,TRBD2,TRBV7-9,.,TGTGCCAGCAGCCCTCCCCGGCTAGCGGGTGCGGAAGGGGAGCTGTTTTTT,CASSPPRLAGAEGELFF
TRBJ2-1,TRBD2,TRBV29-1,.,TGCAGCGTTCGGGCTAGCGGCTCCTACAATGAGCAGTTCTTC,CSVRASGSYNEQFF
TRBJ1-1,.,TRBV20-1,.,TGCAGTGCTAGGAGGTACGACAGCCCGAACACTGAAGCTTTCTTT,CSARRYDSPNTEAFF
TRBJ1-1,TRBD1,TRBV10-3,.,TGTGCCATCAGTGATGAGGGGACAGGGAAGGGAATTGAAGCTTTCTTT,CAISDEGTGKGIEAFF
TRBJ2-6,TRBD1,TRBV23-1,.,TGCGCCAGCAGTCAATCACCGACAGGGGCTGACTACTCTGGGGCCAACGTCCTGACTTTC,CASSQSPTGADYSGANVLTF
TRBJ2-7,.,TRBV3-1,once,TGTGCCAGCAGCCAAGAGTTCCCCGACGAGCAGTACTTC,CASSQEFPDEQYF
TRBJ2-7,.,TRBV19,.,TGTGCCAGTAGTATATTGGCGGGAACCTACGAGCAGTACTTC,CASSILAGTYEQYF
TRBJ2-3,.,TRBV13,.,TGTGCCAGCAGCGCCCGGGGAGCGAAGGTGCCCGATACGCAGTATTTT,CASSARGAKVPDTQYF
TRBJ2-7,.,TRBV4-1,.,TGCGCCAGCAGCCAAGATGAGGCAGGGATAGGGAGGTACGAGCAGTACTTC,CASSQDEAGIGRYEQYF
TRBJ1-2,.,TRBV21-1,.,TGTGCCATCCAGACAGAGCTCTATGGCTACACCTTC,CAIQTELYGYTF
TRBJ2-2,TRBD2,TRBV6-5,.,TGTGCCAGCAGTTACAGCGGGGGGCAGCTGTGGAACACCGGGGAGCTGTTTTTT,CASSYSGGQLWNTGELFF
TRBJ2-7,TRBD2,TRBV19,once,TGTGCCAGTAGAGACAGACTAGCGGGAGTCCTCGAGCAGTACTTC,CASRDRLAGVLEQYF
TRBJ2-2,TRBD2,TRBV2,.,TGTGCCAGCAGTGAAGCGGCCCCGGGACTAGCGGGAGGGCCCAACACCGGGGAGCTGTTTTTT,CASSEAAPGLAGGPNTGELFF
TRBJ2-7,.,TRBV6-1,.,TGTGCCAGCAGTGAATATTCAGGAGGAAAGTATGATGAGCAGTACTTC,CASSEYSGGKYDEQYF
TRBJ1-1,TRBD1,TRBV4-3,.,TGCGCCAGCAGCCAAGATCCCCTGGTGGGGGACAGGGTTGTTTTCTTT,CASSQDPLVGDRVVFF
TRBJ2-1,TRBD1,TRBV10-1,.,TGCGCCAGCAGTGAGTCGATACAGGGGTTTGGTGAGCAGTTCTTC,CASSESIQGFGEQFF
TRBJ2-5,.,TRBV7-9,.,TGTGCCAGCAGCTTAATAGTTCGACCTAAAGAGACCCAGTACTTC,CASSLIVRPKETQYF
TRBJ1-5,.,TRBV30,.,TGTGCCTGTCAGGGAGGGAATCAGCCCCAGCATTTT,CACQGGNQPQHF
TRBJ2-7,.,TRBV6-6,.,TGTGCCAGCAGTTCAGGGCCCAGCGGTTACGAGCAGTACTTC,CASSSGPSGYEQYF
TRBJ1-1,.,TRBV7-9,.,TGTGCCAGCAGCGAACCCCCTGAAGCTTTCTTT,CASSEPPEAFF
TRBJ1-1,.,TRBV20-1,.,TGCAGTGCTAGAGGGGGGCAGGGCTGGTGGAACACTGAAGCTTTCTTT,CSARGGQGWWNTEAFF
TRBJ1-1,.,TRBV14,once,TGTGCCAGCAGCGTAATGAACACTGAAGCTTTCTTT,CASSVMNTEAFF
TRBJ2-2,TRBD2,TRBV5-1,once,TGCGCCAGCAGCACCCGGACTAGCGGGAGGGCCGAGCCGAACACCGGGGAGCTGTTTTTT,CASSTRTSGRAEPNTGELFF
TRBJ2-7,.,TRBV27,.,TGTGCCAGCAGTTTATTAACAGGGGAGCAGTACTTC,CASSLLTGEQYF
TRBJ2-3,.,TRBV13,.,TGTGCCAGCAAGGAAGGTAGCACAGATACGCAGTATTTT,CASKEGSTDTQYF
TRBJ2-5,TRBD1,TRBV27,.,TGTGCCAGCAGCGGACAGGGTATGGAGACCCAGTACTTC,CASSGQGMETQYF
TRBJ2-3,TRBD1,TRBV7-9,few,TGTGCCAGCAGCTCCCAGGACAGGGTAACAGATACGCAGTATTTT,CASSSQDRVTDTQYF
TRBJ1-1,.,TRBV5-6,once,TGTGCCAGCAGCCGCCTTAGGGACCAGAGCACTGAAGCTTTCTTT,CASSRLRDQSTEAFF
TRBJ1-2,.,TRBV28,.,TGTGCCAGCAGTATGCCGACAGTGGAGTATTCTATGGGCTACACCTTC,CASSMPTVEYSMGYTF
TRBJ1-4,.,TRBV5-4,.,TGTGCCAGCAGCTTTGTTACTGGTCCGGATGAAAAACTGTTTTTT,CASSFVTGPDEKLFF
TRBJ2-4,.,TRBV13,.,TGTGCCAGCAGCTTAGGCCAGGGGGGAGGGCCGAGGAGAATAAACATTCAGTACTTC,CASSLGQGGGPRRINIQYF
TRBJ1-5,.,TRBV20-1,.,TGCAGTGCTAGTGAGGACAGATTTTATAGCAATCAGCCCCAGCATTTT,CSASEDRFYSNQPQHF
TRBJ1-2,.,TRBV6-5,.,TGTGCCAGCAGTTTGTCCCCTTTCTATGGCTACACCTTC,CASSLSPFYGYTF
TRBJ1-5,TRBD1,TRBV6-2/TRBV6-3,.,TGTGCCAGCAGTGACCTGACAGGGGGCGAGTTTGATCAGCCCCAGCATTTT,CASSDLTGGEFDQPQHF
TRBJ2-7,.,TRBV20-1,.,TGCAGTGCTAGACTGGGCTACGAGCAGTACTTC,CSARLGYEQYF
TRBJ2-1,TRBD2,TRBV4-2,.,TGTGCCAGCAGCCAAGATGCGCTAGCGGGATCGAATAATGAGCAGTTCTTC,CASSQDALAGSNNEQFF
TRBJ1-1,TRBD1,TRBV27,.,TGTGCCAGCAGTGATCGGACAGGGACAAACACTGAAGCTTTCTTT,CASSDRTGTNTEAFF
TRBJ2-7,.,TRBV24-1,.,TGTGCCACCAGTGATGGTACCCAAGGGCTCTACGAGCAGTACTTC,CATSDGTQGLYEQYF
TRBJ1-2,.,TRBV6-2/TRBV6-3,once,TGTGCCAGCAGCCACCGCTTGCGGGATGGCTACACCTTC,CASSHRLRDGYTF
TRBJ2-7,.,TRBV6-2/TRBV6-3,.,TGTGCCAGCAGCCCCGGCAGGGCATCCTACGAGCAGTACTTC,CASSPGRASYEQYF
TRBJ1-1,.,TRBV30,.,TGTGCCTGGAGTGGCGAGGGACCGGAAGCTTTCTTT,CAWSGEGPEAFF
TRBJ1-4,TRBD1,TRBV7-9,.,TGTGCCAGCAGCGATGAAGGACAGGTCCATGAAAAACTGTTTTTT,CASSDEGQVHEKLFF
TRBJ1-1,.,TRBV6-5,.,TGTGCCAGCAGTTACCTAAACATGAACACTGAAGCTTTCTTT,CASSYLNMNTEAFF
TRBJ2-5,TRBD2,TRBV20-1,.,TGCAGTGCCGAGACTAGCGTGGAGACCCAGTACTTC,CSAETSVETQYF
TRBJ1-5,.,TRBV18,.,TGTGCCAGCTCACAAAAAGCCGGGACCCGCTTACTGTATAGCAATCAGCCCCAGCATTTT,CASSQKAGTRLLYSNQPQHF
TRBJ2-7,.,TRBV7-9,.,TGTGCCAGCAGCCCCCCCCAGGGTGGTAGCTCCTACGAGCAGTACTTC,CASSPPQGGSSYEQYF
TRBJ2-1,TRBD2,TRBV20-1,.,TGCAGTGCTGGAGCGAGACTAGCGGAGTACAATGAGCAGTTCTTC,CSAGARLAEYNEQFF
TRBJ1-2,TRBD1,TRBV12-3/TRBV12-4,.,TGTGCCAGCAGTAATTTGCAACAGGGGGCCCATGGCTACACCTTC,CASSNLQQGAHGYTF